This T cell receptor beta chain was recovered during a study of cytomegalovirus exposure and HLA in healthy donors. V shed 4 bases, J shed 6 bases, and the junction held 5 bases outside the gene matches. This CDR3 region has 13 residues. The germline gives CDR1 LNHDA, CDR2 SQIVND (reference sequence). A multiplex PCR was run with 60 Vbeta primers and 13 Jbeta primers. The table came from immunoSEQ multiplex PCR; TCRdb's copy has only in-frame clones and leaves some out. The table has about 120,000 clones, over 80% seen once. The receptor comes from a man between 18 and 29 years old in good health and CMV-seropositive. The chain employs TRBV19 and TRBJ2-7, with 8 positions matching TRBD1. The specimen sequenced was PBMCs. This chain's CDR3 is CASSTGQGLEQYF. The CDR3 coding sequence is TGTGCCAGTAGTACCGGACAGGGCCTCGAGCAGTACTTC.